This TCR beta chain is from a study of shared clonotypes between healthy human individuals. Trimming shortened V by 0 bases and J by 5 bases, and 14 bases separated the two germline ends. The CDR3 spans 15 residues. Per the germline V gene, CDR1 is ENHRY and CDR2 is SYGVKD. Sequencing used immunoSEQ multiplex PCR; TCRdb keeps in-frame clones, though not all of them. This table holds around 2.1 million clones, approximately 94% found once. This clone was recorded only once. This chain uses TRBV10-3 with TRBJ2-7; weak D call: TRBD2 (6 bases). The sample taken for sequencing was naive CD4+ T cells sorted from blood. Sample subset: CD45RA+ positively selected. The receptor was isolated from a man aged 18 to 29 in good health. The CDR3 here is CAISESTGVIHEQYF. CDR3 DNA: TGTGCCATCAGTGAGTCGACGGGGGTAATCCACGAGCAGTACTTC.